This TCR beta chain emerged from a study of PD-1 blockade in mismatch repair-deficient tumors (dated by TCRdb to 2016 to 2017). Context from the whole study: The trial enrolled just over 85 consecutive patients with under 15 mismatch repair-deficient cancer types between 2013 and 2016, all previously treated and progressing. Tumor-associated T cell clones in the peripheral blood of patients responding to PD-1 blockade were tracked using deep sequencing of TCR CDR3 regions.

With regard to this clone: Its antigen is still unknown. There are no base qualities to consult, and no much larger clone falls within one base.

The method was the immunoSEQ multiplex PCR assay. Here the immuneACCESS table is served through TCRdb, limited to in-frame sequences with V and J called. Missing clones are a known gap in these copies; in checked studies unresolved V genes cover under half, and the rest lacks a known reason. The sample table holds about 19,000 clones, of which about four fifths were seen once. The ten top clones hold around 1.5% of the sample. Mismatch repair deficiency was established in every enrolled patient by polymerase chain reaction or immunohistochemistry. TCR sequencing was performed for a few patients who responded to pembrolizumab therapy. In the phase II trial, pembrolizumab PD-1 blockade was tested prospectively in advanced mismatch repair-deficient cancers, no matter which tissue of origin the cancers came from. Peripheral blood T cell samples were serially collected before and at multiple times after PD-1 blockade was started. Blood sampling time points were reported as weeks after the first dose of pembrolizumab.

Summary of the overall study and its limitations: After pembrolizumab, tumor-resident clones, which were often undetectable in blood before treatment, expanded rapidly and then contracted, generally ahead of radiologic responses.

The V end loses 8 bases and the J end loses 2 bases, and a stretch of 15 bases separates them. The CDR3 goes from the cysteine to the phenylalanine over 14 residues. CDR3 DNA only is kept here, 42 bases in frame from base 1. The receptor's source is an adult with mismatch repair-deficient cancer. This specimen consisted of PBMCs, obtained 52 weeks after starting pembrolizumab. The V gene is TRBV6-7 and the J gene is TRBJ1-2; possibly the D gene is TRBD1, per 6 matching bases. TRBV6-7 is an ORF, with its function uncertain. In nucleotide form, the sequence is TGTGCCAGCCGAATACAGGGTTCCAACTATGGCTACACCTTC. Its protein product is CASRIQGSNYGYTF.